The 8 T cell receptor beta chains below all came from one sample that was sequenced in a study of CD8+ T cells in alopecia areata (dated by TCRdb to about 2018). The library was generated by the immunoSEQ multiplex PCR assay. RNA was extracted from all samples and reverse transcribed into cDNA, which served as template for TCR sequencing. Drawn from immuneACCESS, this table holds only the in-frame rearrangements with V and J called that TCRdb kept. Clones are partly lost; checked studies trace under half to an unresolved V gene and leave the rest unexplained. This sample gives 85,000 to 95,000 clones in total; around three quarters of them show up just once. The ten biggest clones cover 15% to 20% of the sample. In the paper's terms, the treatment or condition label means: oral pan-JAK inhibitor, 5-10 mg twice daily. The source material was CD8+ T cells sorted from blood, sampled around week 44, from a patient treated with tofacitinib. These receptors were obtained from a human donor with alopecia areata.

This clone came up once. The chain employs TRBV6-9 and TRBJ1-6; D not certain. V lost 10 bases and J 18 bases, leaving 13 bases between the germline ends. CDR3 length: 9 amino acids. CDR1 is MNHGY and CDR2 is SVAAGI in the germline V gene. The CDR3 is CATPHLNHF. The CDR3 coding sequence is TGTGCCACCCCCCACCTAAACCACTTT.

This clone was detected once. The chain recombines TRBV9 with TRBJ2-5; D tentatively reads TRBD1 or TRBD2 (5 bases each). V lost 0 bases, J lost 1 base, and 10 bases lay in between. The CDR3 runs to 15 residues. CDR1 SGDLS and CDR2 YYNGEE come from the germline V gene. The CDR3 reads CASSVGGGTQETQYF. The CDR3 DNA reads as TGTGCCAGCAGCGTAGGTGGTGGGACCCAAGAGACCCAGTACTTC.

V and J are TRBV19 and TRBJ2-1; TRBD2 matches 9 bases. The CDR3 contains 13 residues. Germline loops: CDR1 LNHDA, CDR2 SQIVND (reference sequence). Trimming at V came to 5 bases and at J to 10 bases, leaving 6 bases not matched to a gene. CDR3 region: CASSGLAGIEQFF. CDR3 bases: TGTGCCAGTAGTGGCCTAGCGGGGATCGAGCAGTTCTTC.

The sample holds one count of this clone. The chain recombines TRBV6-5 with TRBJ2-2, with 8 bases fitting TRBD1. With V trimmed by 6 bases and J by 4 bases, 4 bases remained unmatched. CDR3 length equals 14 residues. CDR1 and CDR2 from the germline V gene are MNHEY and SVGAGI. The CDR3 nucleotides read TGTGCCAGCAGGGATACAGGGGGCACCGGGGAGCTGTTTTTT. Encoded protein: CASRDTGGTGELFF.

The chain has TRBV29-1 and TRBJ1-5, with 10 bases lining up with TRBD1. V lost 6 bases to trimming and J lost 3 bases; unmatched junction nucleotides: 8. CDR1 is SQVTM, CDR2 ANQGSEA, per germline. The CDR3 covers 15 residues. This CDR3 reads CSVAGTGEDNQPQHF. In DNA, the CDR3 is TGCAGCGTAGCCGGGACAGGGGAGGACAATCAGCCCCAGCATTTT.

The chain combines TRBV6-1 with TRBJ1-5; TRBD1 is a possible D gene (6 bases). With 5 bases removed from V and 1 base from J, the gap between germline ends came to 12 bases. The CDR3 spans 15 residues. CDR1 and CDR2 from the germline V gene are MNHNS and SASEGT. Written as DNA, the CDR3 is TGTGCCAGCAGTAACAGGGTGGGGAGCAATCAGCCCCAGCATTTT. Translated: CASSNRVGSNQPQHF.

The chain recombines TRBV6-1 with TRBJ2-3; TRBD1 agrees at 10 bases. This CDR3 spans 15 amino acids. From germline, CDR1 is MNHNS and CDR2 SASEGT. Trimming cost V 4 bases and J 3 bases; bases outside gene matches: 4. The CDR3 spells CASSGGQGITDTQYF. The CDR3 nucleotides are TGTGCCAGCAGTGGGGGACAGGGGATAACAGATACGCAGTATTTT.

The chain recombines TRBV7-9 with TRBJ1-2, with TRBD1 identical over 7 bases. CDR1 is SEHNR, CDR2 FQNEAQ, per germline (reference sequence). V lost 9 bases, J lost 2 bases, and 12 bases stayed unmatched. The length of the CDR3 is 15 residues. The CDR3 bases are TGTGCCAGTAGGGGGCAGGGAGTAGGAAACTATGGCTACACCTTC. Its translation is CASRGQGVGNYGYTF.